This TCR beta chain appears in the sequencing data of a study of Tregs in tolerant kidney transplant recipients. Losses at the gene ends were 0 bases for V and 6 bases for J; bases not matched to a gene: 9. The CDR3 runs to 16 residues. Germline CDR1 GTSNPN, CDR2 SVGIG (reference sequence). Unstimulated Tregs (CD4+CD25+CD127-) and CD4+CD25- non-Tregs were sorted from PBMCs. Remarks on this clone: Its antigen is unknown.

TCRdb's copy holds only in-frame clones and misses some; the assay was immunoSEQ multiplex PCR. Found here are about 240,000 clones, roughly 84% of them singletons; the top ten hold 0.64%. General study findings and limits: The most relevant donor-specific Treg TCRbeta repertoire apparently came from expansion with activated donor B cells. Biological reproducibility was not directly addressed in this study. Few patients were studied, so findings need validation in larger groups.

V usage is TRBV30 and J usage is TRBJ1-4, with TRBD1 matching over 8 bases. The sequencing input was CD4+ T cells from blood. This TCR was recovered from a human donor in good health. The CDR3: CAWSVKWTGRDEKLFF. CDR3 in DNA: TGTGCCTGGAGTGTAAAGTGGACAGGGCGGGATGAAAAACTGTTTTTT.